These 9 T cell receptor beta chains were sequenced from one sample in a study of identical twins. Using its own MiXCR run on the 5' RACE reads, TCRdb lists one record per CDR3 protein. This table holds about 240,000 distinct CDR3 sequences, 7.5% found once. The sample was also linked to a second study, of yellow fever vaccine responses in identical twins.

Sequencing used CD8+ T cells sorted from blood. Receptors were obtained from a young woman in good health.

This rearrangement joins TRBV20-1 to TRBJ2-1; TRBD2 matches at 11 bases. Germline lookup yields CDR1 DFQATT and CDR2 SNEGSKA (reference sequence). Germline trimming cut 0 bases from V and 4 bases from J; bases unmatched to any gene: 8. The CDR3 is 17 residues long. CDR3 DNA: TGCAGTGCTAGAGATCAGGCTAGCGGGGGGAGGTACAATGAGCAGTTCTTC. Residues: CSARDQASGGRYNEQFF.

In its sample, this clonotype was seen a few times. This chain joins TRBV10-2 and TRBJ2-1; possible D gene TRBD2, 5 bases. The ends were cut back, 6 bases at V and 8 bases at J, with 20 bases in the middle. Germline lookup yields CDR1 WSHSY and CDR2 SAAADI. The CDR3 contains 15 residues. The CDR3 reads CASRDSLLVNYEQFF. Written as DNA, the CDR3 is TGCGCCAGCAGGGATAGTTTACTAGTTAACTATGAGCAGTTCTTC.

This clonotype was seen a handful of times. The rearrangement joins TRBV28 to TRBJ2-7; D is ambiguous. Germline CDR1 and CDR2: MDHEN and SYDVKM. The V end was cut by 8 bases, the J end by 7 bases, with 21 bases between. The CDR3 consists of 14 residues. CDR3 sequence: CASSTASRPWEQYF. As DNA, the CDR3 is TGTGCCAGCTCAACTGCGTCGAGACCATGGGAGCAGTACTTC.

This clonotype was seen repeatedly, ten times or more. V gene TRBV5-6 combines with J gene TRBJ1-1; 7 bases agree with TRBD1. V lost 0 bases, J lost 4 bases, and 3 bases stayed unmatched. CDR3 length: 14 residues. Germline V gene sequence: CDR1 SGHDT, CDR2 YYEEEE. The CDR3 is CASSLGAGGTEAFF. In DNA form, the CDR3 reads TGTGCCAGCAGCTTGGGAGCAGGGGGCACTGAAGCTTTCTTT.

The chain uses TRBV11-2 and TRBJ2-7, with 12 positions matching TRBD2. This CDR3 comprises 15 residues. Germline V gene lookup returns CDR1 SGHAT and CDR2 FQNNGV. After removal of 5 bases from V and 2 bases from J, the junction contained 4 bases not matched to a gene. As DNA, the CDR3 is TGTGCCAGCAGCATGACTAGCGGGAGCCCCTACGAGCAGTACTTC. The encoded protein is CASSMTSGSPYEQYF.

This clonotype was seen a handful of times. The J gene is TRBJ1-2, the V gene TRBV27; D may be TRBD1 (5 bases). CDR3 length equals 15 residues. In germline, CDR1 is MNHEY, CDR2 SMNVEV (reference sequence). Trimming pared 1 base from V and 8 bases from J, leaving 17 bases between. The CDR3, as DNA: TGTGCCAGCAGTTTATTGGGGACGCGAAGTGAAGGCTACACCTTC. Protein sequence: CASSLLGTRSEGYTF.

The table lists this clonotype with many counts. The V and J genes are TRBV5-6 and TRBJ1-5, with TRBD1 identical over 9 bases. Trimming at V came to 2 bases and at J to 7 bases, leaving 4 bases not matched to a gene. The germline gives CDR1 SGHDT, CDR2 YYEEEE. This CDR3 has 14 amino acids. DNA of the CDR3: TGTGCCAGCAGCTTTACAGGGGGCTGGCAGCCCCAGCATTTT. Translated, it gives CASSFTGGWQPQHF.

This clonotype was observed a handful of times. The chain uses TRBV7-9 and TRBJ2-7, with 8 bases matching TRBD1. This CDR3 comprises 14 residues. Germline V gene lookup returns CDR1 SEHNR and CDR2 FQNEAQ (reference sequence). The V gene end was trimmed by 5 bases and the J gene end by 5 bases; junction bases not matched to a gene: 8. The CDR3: CASSPDRDQNEQYF. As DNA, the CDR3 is TGTGCCAGCAGCCCGGACAGGGACCAGAACGAGCAGTACTTC.

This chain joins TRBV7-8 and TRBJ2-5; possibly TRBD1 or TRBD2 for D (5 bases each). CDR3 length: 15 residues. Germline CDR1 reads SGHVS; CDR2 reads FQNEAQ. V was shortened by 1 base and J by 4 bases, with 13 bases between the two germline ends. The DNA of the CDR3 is TGTGCCAGCAGCTTAGATCCCCAGGGAGTAGAGACCCAGTACTTC. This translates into CASSLDPQGVETQYF.